The clone carrying this T cell receptor beta chain was observed a handful of times. The antigen is unknown. Germline V CDR1 and CDR2: SQVTM, ANQGSEA. V was pared by 6 bases and J by 6 bases, with 8 bases between. CDR3 length: 10 residues. This sample is drawn from a study of T cell responses to AZD1222 COVID-19 vaccine. General observations from the study: Regions left unmutated in variants are reportedly the target of nearly half of spike-specific TCRs.

Some clones are missing from TCRdb's copy, which holds only in-frame ones; the method was immunoSEQ multiplex PCR. The sample consists of 80,000 or so clones, approximately 80% of them appearing once. The starting material was peripheral blood, obtained 28 days after the second dose of the MenACWY control vaccine. The chain employs TRBV29-1 and TRBJ1-1; D gene unclear. The clonotype originates from an adult who received the MenACWY meningococcal vaccine as a control. The chain's CDR3 is CSVPLPEAFF. The CDR3 DNA reads as TGCAGCGTGCCCCTCCCTGAAGCTTTCTTT.